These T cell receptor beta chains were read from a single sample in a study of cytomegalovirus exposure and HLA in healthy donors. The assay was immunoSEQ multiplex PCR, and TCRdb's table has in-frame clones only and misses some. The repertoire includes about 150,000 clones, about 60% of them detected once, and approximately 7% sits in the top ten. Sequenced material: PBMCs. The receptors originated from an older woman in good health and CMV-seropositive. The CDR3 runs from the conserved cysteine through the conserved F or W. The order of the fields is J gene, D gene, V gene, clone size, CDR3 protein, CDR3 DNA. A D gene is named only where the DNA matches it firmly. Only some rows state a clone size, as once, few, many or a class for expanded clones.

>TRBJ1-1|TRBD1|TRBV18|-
CASSPTGKPEAFF
TGTGCCAGCTCACCGACAGGGAAACCTGAAGCTTTCTTT
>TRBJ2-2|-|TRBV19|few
CASSISRAGGELFF
TGTGCCAGTAGTATAAGCAGGGCTGGCGGGGAGCTGTTTTTT
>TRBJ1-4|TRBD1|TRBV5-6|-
CASSLAGQGDEKLFF
TGTGCCAGCAGCTTGGCGGGACAGGGGGATGAAAAACTGTTTTTT
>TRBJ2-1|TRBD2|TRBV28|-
CASSFPVAGVYNEQFF
TGTGCCAGCAGTTTCCCAGTAGCGGGAGTATACAATGAGCAGTTCTTC
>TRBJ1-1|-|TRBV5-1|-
CASSLAQGRNTEAFF
TGCGCCAGCAGCTTGGCCCAGGGAAGGAACACTGAAGCTTTCTTT
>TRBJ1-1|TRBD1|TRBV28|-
CASRPGQTAAFF
TGTGCCAGCAGGCCGGGACAGACTGCAGCTTTCTTT
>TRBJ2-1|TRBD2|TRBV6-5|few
CASSYEAGREQFF
TGTGCCAGCAGTTACGAAGCGGGAAGGGAGCAGTTCTTC
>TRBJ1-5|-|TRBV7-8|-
CASSLEAGNQPQHF
TGTGCCAGCAGCTTAGAGGCGGGCAATCAGCCCCAGCATTTT
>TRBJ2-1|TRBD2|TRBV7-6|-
CASSLDGRSYNEQFF
TGTGCCAGCAGCTTAGACGGGAGGTCCTACAATGAGCAGTTCTTC
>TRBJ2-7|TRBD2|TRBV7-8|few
CASRSGLGVYEQYF
TGTGCCAGCAGGTCGGGACTAGGTGTCTACGAGCAGTACTTC
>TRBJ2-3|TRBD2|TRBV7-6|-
CASSLASGSIDTQYF
TGTGCCAGCAGCTTAGCTAGCGGGAGTATAGATACGCAGTATTTT
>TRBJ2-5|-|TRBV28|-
CASTGVQETQYF
TGTGCCAGCACGGGGGTGCAAGAGACCCAGTACTTC
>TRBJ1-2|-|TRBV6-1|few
CASSELHRTSGYTF
TGTGCCAGCAGTGAACTCCACAGGACGAGCGGCTACACCTTC
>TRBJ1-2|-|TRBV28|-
CASSLSRDYGYTF
TGTGCCAGCAGCTTAAGTCGAGACTATGGCTACACCTTC
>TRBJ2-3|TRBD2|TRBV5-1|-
CASSLLALSTDTQYF
TGCGCCAGCAGCTTACTAGCGTTAAGCACAGATACGCAGTATTTT
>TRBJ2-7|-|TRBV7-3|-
CASSLVGRGDEQYF
TGTGCCAGCAGCTTAGTCGGGAGAGGGGACGAGCAGTACTTC
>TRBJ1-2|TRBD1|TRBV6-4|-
CASSDIRDRDFYGYTF
TGTGCCAGCAGTGACATTAGGGACAGGGATTTCTATGGCTACACCTTC
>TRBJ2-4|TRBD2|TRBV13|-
CASSTEREKNIQYF
TGTGCCAGCAGCACAGAGCGGGAGAAAAACATTCAGTACTTC
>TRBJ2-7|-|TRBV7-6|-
CASSPPPRGPLTYEQYF
TGTGCCAGCAGCCCCCCTCCAAGGGGTCCACTTACCTACGAGCAGTACTTC
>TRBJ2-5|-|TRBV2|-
CASSDGETQYF
TGTGCCAGCAGTGACGGGGAGACCCAGTACTTC
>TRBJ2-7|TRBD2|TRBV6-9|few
CASSYPTRTRIGLAGRYEQYF
TGTGCCAGCAGTTACCCCACACGAACCCGAATCGGACTAGCGGGACGGTACGAGCAGTACTTC
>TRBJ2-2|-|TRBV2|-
CASSERATSVTGELFF
TGTGCCAGCAGTGAGCGGGCTACCTCCGTCACCGGGGAGCTGTTTTTT
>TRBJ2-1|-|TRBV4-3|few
CASSHTHIGAYNEQFF
TGCGCCAGCAGCCACACCCATATAGGGGCCTACAATGAGCAGTTCTTC
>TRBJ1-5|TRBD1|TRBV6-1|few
CASSRTGNQPQHF
TGTGCCAGCAGTAGGACAGGGAATCAGCCCCAGCATTTT
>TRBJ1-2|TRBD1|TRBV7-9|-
CASVDRDYGYTF
TGTGCCAGCGTCGACAGGGACTATGGCTACACCTTC
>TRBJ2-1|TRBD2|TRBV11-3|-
CASSPRGGFYNEQFF
TGTGCCAGCAGCCCCCGGGGGGGTTTCTACAATGAGCAGTTCTTC
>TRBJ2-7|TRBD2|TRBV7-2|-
CASSLGPTSGRADEQYF
TGTGCCAGCAGCTTAGGCCCAACTAGCGGGAGGGCCGACGAGCAGTACTTC
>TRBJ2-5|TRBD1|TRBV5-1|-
CASSGGTGEETQYF
TGCGCCAGCAGCGGTGGGACAGGGGAAGAGACCCAGTACTTC
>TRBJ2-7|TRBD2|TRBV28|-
CASSFGTSGSYEQYF
TGTGCCAGCAGCTTCGGGACTAGCGGGAGCTACGAGCAGTACTTC
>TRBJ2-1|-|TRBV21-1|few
CASRGLAGHSSEQFF
TGTGCCAGCAGAGGACTAGCGGGACATTCGAGTGAGCAGTTCTTC
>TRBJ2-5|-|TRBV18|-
CASSPPRSTLALPETQYF
TGTGCCAGCTCACCACCGAGGAGTACTCTAGCCCTGCCGGAGACCCAGTACTTC
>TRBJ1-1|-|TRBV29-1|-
CSVDLRGKTNTEAFF
TGCAGCGTTGACTTAAGGGGGAAAACGAACACTGAAGCTTTCTTT
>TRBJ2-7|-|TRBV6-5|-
CASSPKTNPYEQYF
TGTGCCAGCAGCCCTAAGACAAACCCCTACGAGCAGTACTTC
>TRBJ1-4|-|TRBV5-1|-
CASSDAGGDEKLFF
TGCGCCAGCAGCGATGCCGGGGGTGATGAAAAACTGTTTTTT
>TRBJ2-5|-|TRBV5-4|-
CASRGASSPQETQYF
TGTGCCAGCAGGGGCGCTAGCAGCCCCCAAGAGACCCAGTACTTC
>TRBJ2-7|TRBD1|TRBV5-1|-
CASSDAGGYEQYF
TGCGCCAGCAGCGACGCAGGGGGCTACGAGCAGTACTTC
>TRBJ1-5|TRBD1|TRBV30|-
CAWSAGQGNQPQHF
TGTGCCTGGAGTGCCGGACAGGGCAATCAGCCCCAGCATTTT
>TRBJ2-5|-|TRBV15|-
CATSEGEQETQYF
TGTGCCACCTCGGAAGGGGAACAAGAGACCCAGTACTTC
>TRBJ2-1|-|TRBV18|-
CASSPVRDYEQFF
TGTGCCAGCTCACCAGTCCGAGACTATGAGCAGTTCTTC
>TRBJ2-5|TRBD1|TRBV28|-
CASSFKGGARQETQYF
TGTGCCAGCAGTTTTAAAGGGGGCGCGAGGCAAGAGACCCAGTACTTC
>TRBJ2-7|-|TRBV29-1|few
CSAATGSYEQYF
TGCAGCGCCGCAACCGGCTCCTACGAGCAGTACTTC
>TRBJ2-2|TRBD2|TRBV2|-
CASRKTGGEGNTGELFF
TGTGCCAGCAGAAAAACGGGGGGGGAAGGTAACACCGGGGAGCTGTTTTTT
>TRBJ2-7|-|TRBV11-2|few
CASSYGGTYEQYF
TGTGCCAGCAGCTACGGGGGAACCTACGAGCAGTACTTC
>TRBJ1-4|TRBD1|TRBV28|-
CASSAGGWTNEKLFF
TGTGCCAGCAGTGCAGGGGGCTGGACTAATGAAAAACTGTTTTTT
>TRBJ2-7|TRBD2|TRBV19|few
CASSLAGGAEQYF
TGTGCCAGTAGTTTAGCGGGAGGTGCCGAGCAGTACTTC
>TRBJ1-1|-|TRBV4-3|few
CASSQGQNTEAFF
TGCGCCAGCAGCCAGGGACAGAACACTGAAGCTTTCTTT
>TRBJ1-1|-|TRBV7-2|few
CASNNQVNTEAFF
TGTGCCAGCAACAATCAGGTGAACACTGAAGCTTTCTTT
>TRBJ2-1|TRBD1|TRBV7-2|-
CASSLALWTGDSYNEQFF
TGTGCCAGCAGCTTAGCCCTCTGGACAGGGGACTCCTACAATGAGCAGTTCTTC
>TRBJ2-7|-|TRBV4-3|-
CASSQDRRGHEQYF
TGCGCCAGCAGCCAAGATCGCAGGGGCCACGAGCAGTACTTC